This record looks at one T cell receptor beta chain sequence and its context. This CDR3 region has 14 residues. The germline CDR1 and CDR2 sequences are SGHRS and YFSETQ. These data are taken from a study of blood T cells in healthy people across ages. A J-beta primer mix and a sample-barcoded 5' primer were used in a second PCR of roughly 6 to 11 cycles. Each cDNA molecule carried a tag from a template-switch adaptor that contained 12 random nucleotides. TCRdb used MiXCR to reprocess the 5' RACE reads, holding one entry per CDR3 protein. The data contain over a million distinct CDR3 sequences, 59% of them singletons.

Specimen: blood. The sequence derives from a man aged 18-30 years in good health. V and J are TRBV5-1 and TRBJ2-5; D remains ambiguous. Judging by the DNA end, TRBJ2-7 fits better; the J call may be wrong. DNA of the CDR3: TGCGCCAGCAGGGCCGCACTTCTCTCCTACGAGCAGTACTTC. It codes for CASRAALLSYEQYF.